These 16 T cell receptor beta chains came from one sample sequenced in a study of blood T cells in healthy people across ages. Primers used in a second PCR of about 7 to 12 cycles were a sample-barcoded 5' primer and a J-beta primer mix. A single record per CDR3 protein comes from TCRdb applying MiXCR to the 5' RACE reads. The sample records under 800,000 distinct CDR3 sequences, roughly 41% being singletons. Sequencing was done on a sample of blood. These receptors were taken from a woman aged 60 to 75 in good health.

The J gene is TRBJ1-2, the V gene TRBV29-1; 7 nucleotides agree with TRBD1. CDR1 and CDR2 from the germline V gene are SQVTM and ANQGSEA. The CDR3 covers 13 residues. J was trimmed by 0 bases and V by 7 bases; bases with no gene match: 5. CDR3 protein: CSAGDRSNYGYTF. The CDR3 nucleotides read TGCAGCGCTGGGGACAGATCTAACTATGGCTACACCTTC.

The sample holds a few counts of this clonotype. The chain links TRBV2 to TRBJ2-4; a weak D match, TRBD2 (6 bases). The closer fit of TRBJ2-7 to the DNA end suggests the J call may be wrong. CDR1 is SNHLY and CDR2 is FYNNEI in the germline V gene. This CDR3 has 18 residues. CDR3: CATARRGDQTTVRFEQYF. As DNA, the CDR3 is TGTGCCACCGCCCGGAGGGGAGATCAAACTACGGTACGGTTCGAGCAGTACTTC.

J is TRBJ2-4 and V is TRBV4-3, with a weak D call TRBD1 (6 bases). The DNA end is a closer match to TRBJ2-7, so the J assignment may be wrong. The CDR3 is 15 residues long. Germline CDR1 LGHNA, CDR2 YSLEER. The CDR3 region has the DNA TGCGCCAGCAGCCAAGGTGGGGACACCTCCTACGAGCAGTACTTC. This translates into CASSQGGDTSYEQYF.

The chain joins TRBV11-2 to TRBJ2-5; TRBD2 aligns across 9 bases. Germline lookup yields CDR1 SGHAT and CDR2 FQNNGV. The CDR3 contains 17 residues. V gave up 0 bases and J gave up 4 bases; unmatched junction bases: 9. For the CDR3, the DNA is TGTGCCAGCAGCTTAGATTTCGCGGGAGGGCGAGGAGAGACCCAGTACTTC. It codes for CASSLDFAGGRGETQYF.

Regarding this clonotype: A much larger clone sits a single nucleotide away, making a read error possible. DNA of the CDR3: TGTGCCAGCAGTTTTGGTTGGGGAATAGATAGCTACACCTTC. Encoded protein: CASSFGWGIDSYTF. This sequence joins TRBV28 and TRBJ1-2; D is unclear. Between the trimmed V and J ends, which lost 3 bases and 9 bases, there was a span of 17 bases. CDR3 length: 14 residues. Germline loops: CDR1 MDHEN, CDR2 SYDVKM.

The chain recombines TRBV6-2 or TRBV6-3 with TRBJ1-2, with D unresolved. V dropped 0 bases and J dropped 5 bases, with 10 bases sitting between them. The CDR3 extends over 14 amino acids. The V gene's germline CDR1 is MNHEY and CDR2 SVGEGT. CDR3 amino acids: CASSYSSGWYGYTF. The CDR3 DNA sequence: TGTGCCAGCAGTTACTCGTCGGGGTGGTATGGCTACACCTTC.

Notes on this clonotype: The junction shows a germline mismatch at one end, possibly a read error. The chain is built from TRBV3-1 and TRBJ2-5; D is perhaps TRBD2 (5 bases). The CDR3 covers 12 residues. Germline V gene lookup returns CDR1 LGHDT and CDR2 YNNKEL (reference sequence). This CDR3 reads CASNQDYNEQYF. In DNA form, the CDR3 reads TGTGCCAGCAACCAAGACTACAATGAGCAGTACTTC.

This clonotype was observed a few times. V gene TRBV29-1 combines with J gene TRBJ1-1, with D possibly matching TRBD1 (6 bases). Germline V gene lookup returns CDR1 SQVTM and CDR2 ANQGSEA. V lost 0 bases, J lost 7 bases, and 15 bases lay in between. This CDR3 has 14 residues. The CDR3 here is CSVEEAGAIFEAFF. CDR3 in DNA: TGCAGCGTTGAAGAGGCAGGGGCGATCTTTGAAGCTTTCTTT.

The chain has TRBV7-2 and TRBJ2-1; possibly TRBD1 for D (5 bases). Germline CDR1 reads SGHTA; CDR2 reads FQGNSA. V shed 3 bases and J shed 10 bases, with 13 bases lying between them. The CDR3 is 13 residues long. The CDR3 DNA reads TGTGCCAGCAGCTTCAAGGGGCAGGGCGAGCAGTTCTTC. Translating gives CASSFKGQGEQFF. The whole variable domain, remainder taken from reference TRBV7-2 and TRBJ2-1, is GAGVSQSPSNKVTEKGKDVELRCDPISGHTALYWYRQSLGQGLEFLIYFQGNSAPDKSGLPSDRFSAERTGGSVSTLTIQRTQQEDSAVYLCASSFKGQGEQFFGPGTRLTVL.

The V gene is TRBV12-3 or TRBV12-4, the J gene TRBJ2-1, with D unresolved. The ends were cut back, 6 bases at V and 8 bases at J, with 11 bases in the middle. The CDR3 runs 12 residues. DNA of the CDR3: TGTGCCAGCAGACCCCTAGGAGATGAGCAGTTCTTC. As protein: CASRPLGDEQFF.

This sequence joins TRBV20-1 and TRBJ2-3; D ambiguous. Trimming stripped 7 bases from V and 2 bases from J, with 10 bases between. The CDR3 contains 12 residues. In germline, CDR1 is DFQATT, CDR2 SNEGSKA (reference sequence). CDR3 coding DNA: TGCAGTGGGCGGACCCCCACAGATACGCAGTATTTT. Translated, it gives CSGRTPTDTQYF.

This clonotype has more than one count but fewer than ten. The V gene is TRBV2, the J gene TRBJ2-3, with 9 bases identical to TRBD2. Germline loops: CDR1 SNHLY, CDR2 FYNNEI. With V trimmed by 1 base and J by 1 base, 3 bases remained unmatched. There are 16 residues in the CDR3. In nucleotides, the CDR3 is TGTGCCAGCAGTGAAGAAGTAGCGGGGGGCACAGATACGCAGTATTTT. It yields the protein CASSEEVAGGTDTQYF. Looking up the rest from reference TRBV2 and TRBJ2-3 gives the full variable domain: EPEVTQTPSHQVTQMGQEVILRCVPISNHLYFYWYRQILGQKVEFLVSFYNNEISEKSEIFDDQFSVERPDGSNFTLKIRSTKLEDSAMYFCASSEEVAGGTDTQYFGPGTRLTVL.

Details on this clonotype: The junction departs from the called germline gene at one end, perhaps through a read error. This chain joins TRBV20-1 and TRBJ2-7; D uncertain. CDR1 is DFQATT, CDR2 SNEGSKA, per germline (reference sequence). This CDR3 has 12 residues. The CDR3 nucleotides read TGCAGTGCTCGAGAACGCCTCTACGAGCAGTACTTC. Its translation is CSARERLYEQYF.

This clonotype occurred a few times. The chain recombines TRBV29-1 with TRBJ2-7, with D possibly matching TRBD2 (7 bases). V lost 6 bases to trimming and J lost 11 bases, with 17 bases between them. The CDR3 length is 11 residues. Per germline, CDR1 SQVTM and CDR2 ANQGSEA. The CDR3, as DNA: TGCAGCGTCCGTGGCGGGGGCGCAAAGTACTTC. Its translation: CSVRGGGAKYF.

This clonotype was seen only a few times. The V and J genes are TRBV12-3 or TRBV12-4 and TRBJ2-5; 9 bases agree with TRBD1. Losses at the gene ends were 5 bases for V and 0 bases for J; bases not matched to a gene: 10. This CDR3 contains 17 residues. CDR3: CASSMTPGQGYQETQYF. CDR3 DNA: TGTGCCAGCAGTATGACTCCGGGACAGGGTTACCAAGAGACCCAGTACTTC.

The chain employs TRBV5-1 and TRBJ1-5; D ambiguous. CDR3 length equals 15 residues. Trimming left V 1 base short and J 0 bases short, with 8 bases between. Germline V CDR1 and CDR2: SGHRS, YFSETQ. In DNA form, the CDR3 reads TGCGCCAGCAGCTTGTCGTATAATAGCAATCAGCCCCAGCATTTT. Residues: CASSLSYNSNQPQHF. The full variable domain, in which reference TRBV5-1 and TRBJ1-5 provide the parts outside the CDR3, is KAGVTQTPRYLIKTRGQQVTLSCSPISGHRSVSWYQQTPGQGLQFLFEYFSETQRNKGNFPGRFSGRQFSNSRSEMNVSTLELGDSALYLCASSLSYNSNQPQHFGDGTRLSIL.